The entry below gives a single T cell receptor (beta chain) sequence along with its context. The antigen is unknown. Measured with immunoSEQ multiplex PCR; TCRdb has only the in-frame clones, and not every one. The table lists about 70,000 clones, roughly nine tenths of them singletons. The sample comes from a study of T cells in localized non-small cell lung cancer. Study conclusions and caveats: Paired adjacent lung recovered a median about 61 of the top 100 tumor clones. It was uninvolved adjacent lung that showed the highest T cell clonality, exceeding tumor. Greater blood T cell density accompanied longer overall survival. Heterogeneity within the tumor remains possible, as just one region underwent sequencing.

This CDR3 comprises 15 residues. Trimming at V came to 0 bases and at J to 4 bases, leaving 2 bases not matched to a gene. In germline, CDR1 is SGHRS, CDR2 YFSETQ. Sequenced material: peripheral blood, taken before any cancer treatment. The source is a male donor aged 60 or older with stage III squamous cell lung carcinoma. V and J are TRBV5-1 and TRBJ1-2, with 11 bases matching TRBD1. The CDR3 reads CASSLAGTGGYGYTF. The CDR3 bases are TGCGCCAGCAGCTTGGCTGGGACAGGGGGCTATGGCTACACCTTC.